The clone carrying this T cell receptor beta chain was counted ten times or more. Antigen: not known. This sample was included in a study of early T cells in non-severe SARS-CoV-2 infection. Across the whole study: Sequencing of unsorted whole blood was done on bulk RNA, leaving chains unpaired.

The CDR3 consists of 13 residues. Germline lookup yields CDR1 DFQATT and CDR2 SNEGSKA (reference sequence). V lost 0 bases to trimming and J lost 9 bases, with 14 bases between them. The TCR library protocol was used to attach unique molecular identifiers. These identifiers were attached to individual cDNA molecules. Each CDR3 protein is one row after TCRdb ran MiXCR on the 5' RACE reads. The table lists fewer than 80,000 distinct CDR3 sequences, more than 9% of them singletons. Overall study findings and caveats: Comparison of clonotypes with VDJdb favored anti-spike CD8 responses while missing private and CD4 specificities.

The V gene is TRBV20-1, the J gene TRBJ1-1; unclear D gene. The sample consisted of whole blood. The sequence was obtained from an adult who was a healthcare worker with PCR-confirmed SARS-CoV-2 infection or an uninfected control (not recorded which). This CDR3 reads CSARDRRQFQAFF. For the CDR3, the DNA is TGCAGTGCTAGAGACCGCCGACAATTTCAAGCTTTCTTT.